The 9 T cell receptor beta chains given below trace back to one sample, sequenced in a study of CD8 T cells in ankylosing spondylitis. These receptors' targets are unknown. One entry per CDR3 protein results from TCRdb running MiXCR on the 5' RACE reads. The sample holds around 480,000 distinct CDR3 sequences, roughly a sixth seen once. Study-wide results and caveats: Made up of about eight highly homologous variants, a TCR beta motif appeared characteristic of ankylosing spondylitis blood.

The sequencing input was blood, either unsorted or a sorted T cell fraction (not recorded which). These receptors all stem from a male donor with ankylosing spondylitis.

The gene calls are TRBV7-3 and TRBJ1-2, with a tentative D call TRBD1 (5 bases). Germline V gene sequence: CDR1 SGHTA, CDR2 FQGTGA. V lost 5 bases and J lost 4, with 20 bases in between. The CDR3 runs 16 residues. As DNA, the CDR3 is TGTGCCAGCAGCCCGACGGCCCCCCCAGGGCTCTATGGCTACACCTTC. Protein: CASSPTAPPGLYGYTF. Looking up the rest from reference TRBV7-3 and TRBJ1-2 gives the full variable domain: GAGVSQTPSNKVTEKGKYVELRCDPISGHTALYWYRQSLGQGPEFLIYFQGTGAADDSGLPNDRFFAVRPEGSVSTLKIQRTERGDSAVYLCASSPTAPPGLYGYTFGSGTRLTVV.

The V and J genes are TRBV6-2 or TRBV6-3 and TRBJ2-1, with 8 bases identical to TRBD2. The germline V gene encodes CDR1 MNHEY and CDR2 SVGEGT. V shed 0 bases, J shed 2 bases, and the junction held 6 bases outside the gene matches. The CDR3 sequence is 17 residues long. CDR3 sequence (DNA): TGTGCCAGCAGTTACTCGACCGCGGGACTAGCCTACAATGAGCAGTTCTTC. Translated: CASSYSTAGLAYNEQFF.

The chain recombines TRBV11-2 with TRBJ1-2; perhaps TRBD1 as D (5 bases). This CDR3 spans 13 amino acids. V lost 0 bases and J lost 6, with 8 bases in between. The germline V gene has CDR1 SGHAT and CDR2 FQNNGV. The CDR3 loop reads CASSLEGLNGYTF. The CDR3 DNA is TGTGCCAGCAGCTTAGAGGGACTTAATGGCTACACCTTC.

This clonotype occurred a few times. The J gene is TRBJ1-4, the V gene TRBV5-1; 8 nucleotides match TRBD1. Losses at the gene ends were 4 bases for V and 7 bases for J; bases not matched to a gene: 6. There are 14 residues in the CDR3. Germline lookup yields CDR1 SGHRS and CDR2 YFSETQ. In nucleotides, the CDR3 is TGCGCCAGCAGCACCGGGACAGGTAGTGAAAAACTGTTTTTT. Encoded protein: CASSTGTGSEKLFF.

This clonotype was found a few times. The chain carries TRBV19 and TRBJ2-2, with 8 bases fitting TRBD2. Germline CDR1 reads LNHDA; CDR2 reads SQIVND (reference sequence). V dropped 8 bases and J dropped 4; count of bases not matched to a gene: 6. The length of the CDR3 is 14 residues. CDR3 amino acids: CASSAGVGTGELFF. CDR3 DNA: TGTGCCAGTTCAGCGGGAGTTGGCACCGGGGAGCTGTTTTTT.

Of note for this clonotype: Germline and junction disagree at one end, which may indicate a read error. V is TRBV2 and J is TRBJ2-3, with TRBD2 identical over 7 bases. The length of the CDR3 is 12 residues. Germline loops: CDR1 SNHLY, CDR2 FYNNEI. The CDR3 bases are TGTGCCAGCAGTTTCAAGCGGGAAACGCAGTACTTT. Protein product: CASSFKRETQYF.

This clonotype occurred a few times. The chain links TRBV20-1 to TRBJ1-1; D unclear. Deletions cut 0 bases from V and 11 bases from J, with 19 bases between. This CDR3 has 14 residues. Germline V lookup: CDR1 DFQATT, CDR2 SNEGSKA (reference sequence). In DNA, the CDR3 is TGCAGTGCTAGAGATATATCCGGGGAGAGGGCCGCTTTCTTT. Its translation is CSARDISGERAAFF.

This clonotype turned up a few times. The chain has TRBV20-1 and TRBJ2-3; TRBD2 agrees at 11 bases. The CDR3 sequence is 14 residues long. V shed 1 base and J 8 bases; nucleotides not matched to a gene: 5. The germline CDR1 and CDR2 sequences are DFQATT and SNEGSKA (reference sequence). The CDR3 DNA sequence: TGCAGTGCTAGAGGGACTAGCGGGTATATTACGCAGTATTTT. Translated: CSARGTSGYITQYF.

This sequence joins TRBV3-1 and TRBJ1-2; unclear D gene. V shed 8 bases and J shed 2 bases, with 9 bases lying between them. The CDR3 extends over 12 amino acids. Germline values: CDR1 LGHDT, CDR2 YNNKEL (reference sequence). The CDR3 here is CASRLRNYGYTF. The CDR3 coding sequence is TGTGCCAGCCGGCTCAGGAACTATGGCTACACCTTC.